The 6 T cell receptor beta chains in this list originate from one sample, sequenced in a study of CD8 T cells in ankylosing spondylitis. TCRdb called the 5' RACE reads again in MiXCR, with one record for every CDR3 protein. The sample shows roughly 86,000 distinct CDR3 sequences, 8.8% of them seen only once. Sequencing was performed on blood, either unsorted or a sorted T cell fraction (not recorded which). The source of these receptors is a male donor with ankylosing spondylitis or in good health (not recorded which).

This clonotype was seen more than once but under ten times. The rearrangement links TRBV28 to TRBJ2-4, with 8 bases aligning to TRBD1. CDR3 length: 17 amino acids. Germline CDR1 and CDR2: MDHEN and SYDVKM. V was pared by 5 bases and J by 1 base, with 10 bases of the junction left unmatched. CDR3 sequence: CASSPEDRGLAKNIQYF. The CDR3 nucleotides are TGTGCCAGCAGTCCAGAAGACAGGGGACTGGCCAAAAACATTCAGTACTTC.

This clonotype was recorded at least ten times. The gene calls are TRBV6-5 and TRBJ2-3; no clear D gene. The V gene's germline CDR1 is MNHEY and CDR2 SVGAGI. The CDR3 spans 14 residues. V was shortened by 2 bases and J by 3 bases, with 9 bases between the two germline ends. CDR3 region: CASSYRAFTDTQYF. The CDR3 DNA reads TGTGCCAGCAGTTACCGAGCTTTTACAGATACGCAGTATTTT.

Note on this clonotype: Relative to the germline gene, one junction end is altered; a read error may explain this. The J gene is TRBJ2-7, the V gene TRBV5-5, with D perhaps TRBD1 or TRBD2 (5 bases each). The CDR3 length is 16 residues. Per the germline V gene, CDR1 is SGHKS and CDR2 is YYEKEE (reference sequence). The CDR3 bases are TGTGCCAACAGCTCGGGGCCGGGCCCGAGCTCCTACGAGCAGTACTTC. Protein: CANSSGPGPSSYEQYF.

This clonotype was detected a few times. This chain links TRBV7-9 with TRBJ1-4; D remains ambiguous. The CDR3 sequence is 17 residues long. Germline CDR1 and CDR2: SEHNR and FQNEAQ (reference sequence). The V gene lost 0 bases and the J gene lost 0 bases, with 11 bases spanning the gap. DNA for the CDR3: TGTGCCAGCAGCTTAGCAGCGGGTTGGGCAACTAATGAAAAACTGTTTTTT. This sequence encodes CASSLAAGWATNEKLFF.

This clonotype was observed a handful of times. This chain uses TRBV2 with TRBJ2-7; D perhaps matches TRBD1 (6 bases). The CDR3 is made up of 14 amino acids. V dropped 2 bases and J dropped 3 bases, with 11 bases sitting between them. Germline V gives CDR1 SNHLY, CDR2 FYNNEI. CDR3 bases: TGTGCCAGCAGTGAACGACAGGCTAACTACGAGCAGTACTTC. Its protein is CASSERQANYEQYF.

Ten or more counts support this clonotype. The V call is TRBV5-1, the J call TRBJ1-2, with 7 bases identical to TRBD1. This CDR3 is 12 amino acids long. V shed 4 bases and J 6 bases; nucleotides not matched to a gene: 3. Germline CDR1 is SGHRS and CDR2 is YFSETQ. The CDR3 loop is CASSRDRDGYTF. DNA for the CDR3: TGCGCCAGCAGCCGTGACAGGGATGGCTACACCTTC.